At least ten counts were recorded for the clone carrying this TCR beta chain. The antigen is not known. The source of the sample is a study of early T cells in non-severe SARS-CoV-2 infection. Overall study results and limits: Anti-spike CD8 responses were favored by VDJdb matching, which missed private and CD4 specificities.

The CDR3 is 13 amino acids. Germline V gene sequence: CDR1 SGHTA, CDR2 FQGTGA. Trimming cost V 8 bases and J 4 bases; bases outside gene matches: 3. TCRdb reanalysed the 5' RACE reads using MiXCR and keeps one entry per CDR3 protein. The table has about 22,000 distinct CDR3 sequences, roughly 3.5% seen once. The chain joins TRBV7-3 to TRBJ2-1; TRBD2 aligns across 9 bases. The specimen was whole blood. This receptor was identified in an adult who was a healthcare worker with PCR-confirmed SARS-CoV-2 infection or an uninfected control (not recorded which). The CDR3 reads CASGLAGYNEQFF. CDR3 DNA sequence: TGTGCCAGCGGCCTAGCGGGGTACAATGAGCAGTTCTTC.